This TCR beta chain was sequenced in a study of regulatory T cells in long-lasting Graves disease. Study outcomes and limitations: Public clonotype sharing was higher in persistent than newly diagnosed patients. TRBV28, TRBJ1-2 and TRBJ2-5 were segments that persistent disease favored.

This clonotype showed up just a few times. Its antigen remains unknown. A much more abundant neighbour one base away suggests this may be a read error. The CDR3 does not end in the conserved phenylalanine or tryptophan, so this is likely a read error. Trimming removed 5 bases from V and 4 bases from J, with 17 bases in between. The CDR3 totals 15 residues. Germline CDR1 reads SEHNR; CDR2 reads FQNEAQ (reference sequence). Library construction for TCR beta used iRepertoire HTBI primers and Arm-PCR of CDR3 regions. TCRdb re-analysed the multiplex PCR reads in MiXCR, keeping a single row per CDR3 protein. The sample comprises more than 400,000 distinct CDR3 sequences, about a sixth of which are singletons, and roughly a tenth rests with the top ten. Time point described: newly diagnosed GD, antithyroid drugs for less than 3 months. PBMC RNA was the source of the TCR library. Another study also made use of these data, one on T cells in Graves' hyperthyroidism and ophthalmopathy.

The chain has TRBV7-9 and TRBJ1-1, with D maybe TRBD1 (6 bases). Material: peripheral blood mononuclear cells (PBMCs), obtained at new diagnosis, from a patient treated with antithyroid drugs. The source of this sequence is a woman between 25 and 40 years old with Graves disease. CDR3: CASSPRGGRVTEAFL. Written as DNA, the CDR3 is TGTGCCAGCAGCCCCCGTGGGGGCAGAGTCACTGAAGCTTTCCTT.